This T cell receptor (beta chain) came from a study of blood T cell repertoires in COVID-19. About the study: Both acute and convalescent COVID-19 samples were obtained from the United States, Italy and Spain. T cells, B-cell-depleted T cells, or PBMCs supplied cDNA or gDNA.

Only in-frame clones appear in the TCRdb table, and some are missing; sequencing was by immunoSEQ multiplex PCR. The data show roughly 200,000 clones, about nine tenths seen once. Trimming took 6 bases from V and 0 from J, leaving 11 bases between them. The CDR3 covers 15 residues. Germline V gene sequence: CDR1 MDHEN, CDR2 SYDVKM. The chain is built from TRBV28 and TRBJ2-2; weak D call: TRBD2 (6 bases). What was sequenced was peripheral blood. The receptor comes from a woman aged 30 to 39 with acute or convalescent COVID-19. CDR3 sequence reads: CASRGGDANTGELFF. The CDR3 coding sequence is TGTGCCAGCAGGGGGGGTGACGCGAACACCGGGGAGCTGTTTTTT.